A selection of T cell receptor beta chains follows, all from one sample in a study of OX40 agonist ivuxolimab in advanced cancers. Profiling relied on immunoSEQ multiplex PCR, and the TCRdb table lists in-frame clones only, not all of them. Of fewer than 65,000 clones in the sample, 82% were seen once. Sample: CD4+ or CD8+ T cells sorted from blood, taken in a trial of the OX40 agonist ivuxolimab. All receptors come from an adult with an advanced solid tumor such as melanoma, head and neck, liver or kidney cancer. The CDR3 runs from the conserved cysteine through the conserved F or W. A D gene is named only where the DNA matches it firmly. Clone size is not always given. Where it is, it says once, few, many or a class for expanded clones.

cdr3_length: 17
d_call: -
j_call: TRBJ1-2
v_call: TRBV19
clone_size: -
cdr3_aa: CASGPLRGQIILDGYTF
cdr3_nt: TGTGCCAGTGGACCCTTAAGAGGGCAAATAATTCTAGATGGCTACACCTTC

cdr3_length: 14
d_call: -
j_call: TRBJ1-3
v_call: TRBV19
clone_size: -
cdr3_aa: CASSIAVAGNTIYF
cdr3_nt: TGTGCCAGTAGTATCGCGGTTGCCGGAAACACCATATATTTT

cdr3_length: 14
d_call: -
j_call: TRBJ2-3
v_call: TRBV7-8
clone_size: once
cdr3_aa: CASSRGRTIDTQYF
cdr3_nt: TGTGCCAGCAGCAGAGGTCGCACCATAGATACGCAGTATTTT

cdr3_length: 13
d_call: TRBD1
j_call: TRBJ1-1
v_call: TRBV7-9
clone_size: -
cdr3_aa: CASNRGMNTEAFF
cdr3_nt: TGTGCCAGCAACAGGGGAATGAACACTGAAGCTTTCTTT

cdr3_length: 15
d_call: -
j_call: TRBJ1-2
v_call: TRBV2
clone_size: once
cdr3_aa: CASRYDTWGAVGYTF
cdr3_nt: TGTGCCAGCAGATATGATACATGGGGGGCTGTTGGCTACACCTTC

cdr3_length: 16
d_call: -
j_call: TRBJ2-1
v_call: TRBV4-1
clone_size: -
cdr3_aa: CASSQGERASYNEQFF
cdr3_nt: TGCGCCAGCAGCCAAGGAGAGCGGGCCTCCTACAATGAGCAGTTCTTC

cdr3_length: 12
d_call: -
j_call: TRBJ1-6
v_call: TRBV11-2
clone_size: -
cdr3_aa: CASSGRVSPLHF
cdr3_nt: TGTGCCAGCAGCGGTCGCGTTTCACCCCTCCACTTT

cdr3_length: 15
d_call: TRBD1
j_call: TRBJ1-5
v_call: TRBV7-9
clone_size: -
cdr3_aa: CASSETGAPGQPQHF
cdr3_nt: TGTGCCAGCAGCGAGACAGGGGCCCCTGGTCAGCCCCAGCATTTT

cdr3_length: 13
d_call: TRBD1
j_call: TRBJ1-5
v_call: TRBV29-1
clone_size: few
cdr3_aa: CSVKTGGNQPQHF
cdr3_nt: TGCAGCGTAAAAACAGGGGGTAATCAGCCCCAGCATTTT

cdr3_length: 15
d_call: TRBD2
j_call: TRBJ2-7
v_call: TRBV27
clone_size: -
cdr3_aa: CASSLMGTNFYEQYF
cdr3_nt: TGTGCCAGCAGTTTAATGGGGACTAACTTTTACGAGCAGTACTTC

cdr3_length: 14
d_call: -
j_call: TRBJ1-2
v_call: TRBV5-4
clone_size: -
cdr3_aa: CASIDVGAIYGYTF
cdr3_nt: TGTGCCAGCATCGACGTGGGGGCCATCTATGGCTACACCTTC

cdr3_length: 17
d_call: -
j_call: TRBJ2-6
v_call: TRBV30
clone_size: -
cdr3_aa: CAWRRRPGGPGANVLTF
cdr3_nt: TGTGCCTGGAGAAGAAGACCAGGAGGCCCTGGGGCCAACGTCCTGACTTTC

cdr3_length: 14
d_call: -
j_call: TRBJ2-5
v_call: TRBV27
clone_size: -
cdr3_aa: CASSKGVVQETQYF
cdr3_nt: TGTGCCAGCAGTAAAGGGGTAGTCCAAGAGACCCAGTACTTC

cdr3_length: 14
d_call: -
j_call: TRBJ1-5
v_call: TRBV18
clone_size: -
cdr3_aa: CASSEDGRNQPQHF
cdr3_nt: TGTGCCAGCTCGGAGGACGGCCGCAATCAGCCCCAGCATTTT

cdr3_length: 14
d_call: -
j_call: TRBJ1-4
v_call: TRBV28
clone_size: -
cdr3_aa: CASSPDLAGEKLFF
cdr3_nt: TGTGCCAGCAGTCCCGACCTCGCAGGGGAAAAACTGTTTTTT

cdr3_length: 16
d_call: TRBD1
j_call: TRBJ1-5
v_call: TRBV2
clone_size: -
cdr3_aa: CASAGQATHSNQPQHF
cdr3_nt: TGTGCCAGCGCGGGACAGGCCACCCATAGCAATCAGCCCCAGCATTTT

cdr3_length: 13
d_call: -
j_call: TRBJ2-7
v_call: TRBV15
clone_size: -
cdr3_aa: CATSLGLSYEQYF
cdr3_nt: TGTGCCACCAGCTTGGGACTTTCCTACGAGCAGTACTTC

cdr3_length: 18
d_call: TRBD1
j_call: TRBJ1-2
v_call: TRBV14
clone_size: -
cdr3_aa: CASSQDGGGQGHLRGYTF
cdr3_nt: TGTGCCAGCAGCCAAGATGGTGGGGGACAGGGTCATCTTCGGGGCTACACCTTC

cdr3_length: 16
d_call: -
j_call: TRBJ2-2
v_call: TRBV7-8
clone_size: -
cdr3_aa: CASTRTRILEAGELFF
cdr3_nt: TGTGCCAGCACCCGAACTCGTATATTGGAGGCCGGGGAGCTGTTTTTT

cdr3_length: 13
d_call: -
j_call: TRBJ1-5
v_call: TRBV30
clone_size: few
cdr3_aa: CAWSITANQPQHF
cdr3_nt: TGTGCCTGGAGTATCACAGCAAATCAGCCCCAGCATTTT

cdr3_length: 15
d_call: TRBD1
j_call: TRBJ1-2
v_call: TRBV27
clone_size: once
cdr3_aa: CASTTRTGGGHGYTF
cdr3_nt: TGTGCCAGCACCACTCGGACAGGGGGAGGGCATGGCTACACCTTC

cdr3_length: 17
d_call: -
j_call: TRBJ1-4
v_call: TRBV5-4
clone_size: -
cdr3_aa: CASSFKAALDVKEKLFF
cdr3_nt: TGTGCCAGCAGCTTTAAAGCAGCACTCGACGTGAAGGAAAAACTGTTTTTT

cdr3_length: 12
d_call: -
j_call: TRBJ1-2
v_call: TRBV5-1
clone_size: -
cdr3_aa: CASSLGTYGYTF
cdr3_nt: TGCGCCAGCAGCTTGGGGACCTATGGCTACACCTTC

cdr3_length: 12
d_call: -
j_call: TRBJ2-2
v_call: TRBV28
clone_size: -
cdr3_aa: CAGGLLTGELFF
cdr3_nt: TGTGCCGGGGGACTTCTCACCGGGGAGCTGTTTTTT

cdr3_length: 10
d_call: TRBD1
j_call: TRBJ1-5
v_call: TRBV20-1
clone_size: -
cdr3_aa: CSASDRAQHF
cdr3_nt: TGCAGTGCCTCCGACAGGGCCCAGCATTTT

cdr3_length: 15
d_call: -
j_call: TRBJ1-3
v_call: TRBV5-1
clone_size: -
cdr3_aa: CASSLSGDSGNTIYF
cdr3_nt: TGCGCCAGCAGTTTGTCAGGGGACTCTGGAAACACCATATATTTT

cdr3_length: 13
d_call: -
j_call: TRBJ1-1
v_call: TRBV6-4
clone_size: -
cdr3_aa: CASSDRRGTEAFF
cdr3_nt: TGTGCCAGCAGTGACCGAAGGGGCACTGAAGCTTTCTTT

cdr3_length: 15
d_call: -
j_call: TRBJ1-1
v_call: TRBV6-1
clone_size: once
cdr3_aa: CASRTRGRVNTEAFF
cdr3_nt: TGTGCCAGCAGGACCCGAGGGAGAGTGAACACTGAAGCTTTCTTT

cdr3_length: 15
d_call: TRBD2
j_call: TRBJ2-1
v_call: TRBV12-5
clone_size: -
cdr3_aa: CASGFQLGGYNEQFF
cdr3_nt: TGTGCTAGTGGTTTCCAACTGGGAGGGTACAATGAGCAGTTCTTC

cdr3_length: 14
d_call: -
j_call: TRBJ1-2
v_call: TRBV15
clone_size: -
cdr3_aa: CATSFGQGTGGYTF
cdr3_nt: TGTGCCACCAGCTTCGGGCAGGGGACGGGCGGCTACACCTTC

cdr3_length: 14
d_call: -
j_call: TRBJ2-7
v_call: TRBV7-2
clone_size: once
cdr3_aa: CASSQEGRIGEQYF
cdr3_nt: TGTGCCAGCAGCCAAGAAGGCAGGATTGGCGAGCAGTACTTC

cdr3_length: 15
d_call: TRBD1
j_call: TRBJ2-1
v_call: TRBV14
clone_size: once
cdr3_aa: CASSQGQGYYNEQFF
cdr3_nt: TGTGCCAGCAGCCAGGGACAGGGCTACTACAATGAGCAGTTCTTC

cdr3_length: 14
d_call: -
j_call: TRBJ2-1
v_call: TRBV28
clone_size: once
cdr3_aa: CASSYPGTNNEQFF
cdr3_nt: TGTGCCAGCAGCTATCCGGGAACTAACAATGAGCAGTTCTTC

cdr3_length: 15
d_call: -
j_call: TRBJ1-2
v_call: TRBV5-6
clone_size: -
cdr3_aa: CASSLRTYRLYGYTF
cdr3_nt: TGTGCCAGCAGCCTTCGGACGTATCGCCTCTATGGCTACACCTTC

cdr3_length: 17
d_call: -
j_call: TRBJ2-6
v_call: TRBV28
clone_size: -
cdr3_aa: CASSSGLALGGANVLTF
cdr3_nt: TGTGCCAGCAGTTCGGGACTGGCCCTTGGTGGGGCCAACGTCCTGACTTTC

cdr3_length: 14
d_call: TRBD2
j_call: TRBJ2-7
v_call: TRBV12-5
clone_size: -
cdr3_aa: CASGLGRGAQEQYF
cdr3_nt: TGTGCTAGTGGTTTAGGGCGGGGGGCGCAGGAGCAGTACTTC

cdr3_length: 11
d_call: -
j_call: TRBJ2-7
v_call: TRBV6-5
clone_size: once
cdr3_aa: CASSSGLEQYF
cdr3_nt: TGTGCCAGCAGCTCAGGGCTCGAGCAGTACTTC

cdr3_length: 14
d_call: -
j_call: TRBJ1-1
v_call: TRBV7-2
clone_size: -
cdr3_aa: CASSFQGWGTEAFF
cdr3_nt: TGTGCCAGCAGCTTTCAGGGGTGGGGAACTGAAGCTTTCTTT

cdr3_length: 14
d_call: -
j_call: TRBJ1-5
v_call: TRBV6-6
clone_size: -
cdr3_aa: CASSRTGFNQPQHF
cdr3_nt: TGTGCCAGCAGTCGGACCGGTTTCAATCAGCCCCAGCATTTT

cdr3_length: 14
d_call: -
j_call: TRBJ1-5
v_call: TRBV6-5
clone_size: -
cdr3_aa: CASRVDNSNQPQHF
cdr3_nt: TGTGCCAGCAGAGTTGATAATAGCAATCAGCCCCAGCATTTT

cdr3_length: 13
d_call: -
j_call: TRBJ1-2
v_call: TRBV27
clone_size: -
cdr3_aa: CASSPDRPYGYTF
cdr3_nt: TGTGCCAGCAGTCCTGACAGACCCTATGGCTACACCTTC

cdr3_length: 16
d_call: -
j_call: TRBJ2-3
v_call: TRBV18
clone_size: once
cdr3_aa: CASSPRTGKGTDTQYF
cdr3_nt: TGTGCCAGCTCGCCACGAACAGGAAAAGGCACAGATACGCAGTATTTT

cdr3_length: 13
d_call: -
j_call: TRBJ1-6
v_call: TRBV7-3
clone_size: few
cdr3_aa: CASSLGVASPLHF
cdr3_nt: TGTGCCAGCAGCTTGGGGGTTGCGTCACCCCTCCACTTT

cdr3_length: 15
d_call: TRBD2
j_call: TRBJ2-1
v_call: TRBV11-3
clone_size: few
cdr3_aa: CASSFGTSGPGEQFF
cdr3_nt: TGTGCCAGCAGCTTCGGGACTAGCGGGCCTGGGGAGCAGTTCTTC

cdr3_length: 15
d_call: -
j_call: TRBJ2-1
v_call: TRBV9
clone_size: -
cdr3_aa: CASSVGQGGYNEQFF
cdr3_nt: TGTGCCAGCAGCGTAGGACAGGGAGGATACAATGAGCAGTTCTTC